Described below is a single TCR beta chain sequence and its context. It lacks a known antigen. Base qualities are not at hand, and no much larger clone is one base apart. Trimmed from V: 3 bases; trimmed from J: 5 bases; junction bases lacking a gene match: 6. The germline V gene sets CDR1 to SQVTM and CDR2 to ANQGSEA. The CDR3 measures 15 amino acids from cysteine to phenylalanine. The retained sequence is limited to the CDR3, 45 bases, with the frame set at the first base. The library came from the immunoSEQ multiplex PCR assay. What TCRdb holds here is the immuneACCESS table cut down to in-frame rearrangements. Part of the clones is not present; checked against another copy, under half of the missing clones reflect an unresolved V gene, and the others are unexplained. The sample contains tens of thousands of clones, around 89% of them found a single time. 5.5% to 7% of the sample is held by the ten biggest clonotypes.

The data belong to a study of T cell changes during pregnancy in multiple sclerosis (dated by TCRdb to about 2019). Study-level background: Changes in the T cell repertoire over the course of pregnancy were examined in this study in women with multiple sclerosis.

Sample: CD8+ T cells from peripheral blood mononuclear cells, taken in the second trimester of pregnancy. The receptor's source is a female donor with multiple sclerosis, enrolled in a pregnancy study. Here the chain combines TRBV29-1 and TRBJ2-1; 11 middle bases align to TRBD2. The nucleotide sequence is given as TGCAGCGTTGACGGAACTAGCGGGAGTAACAATGAGCAGTTCTTC. It codes for CSVDGTSGSNNEQFF.